Each of the 11 T cell receptor beta chains below was sequenced from the same sample in a study of blood T cells in healthy people across ages. Primers used in a second PCR of roughly 7 to 12 cycles were a sample-barcoded 5' primer and a J-beta primer mix. TCRdb recomputed calls from the 5' RACE reads with MiXCR, one row per CDR3 protein. This table has 1.5 million to 2 million distinct CDR3 sequences, approximately 39% appearing once. Sequenced material: blood. The origin of the receptors is a human donor in good health.

This clonotype was observed a few times. This chain uses TRBV20-1 with TRBJ2-3, with D possibly being TRBD2 (5 bases). The CDR3 extends over 14 amino acids. Germline V gives CDR1 DFQATT, CDR2 SNEGSKA (reference sequence). V was trimmed by 4 bases and J by 6 bases, leaving 17 bases between them. The CDR3 loop reads CSATRTARVDTQYF. The DNA of the CDR3 is TGCAGTGCTACAAGGACTGCCCGGGTCGATACGCAGTATTTT.

The chain is built from TRBV7-8 and TRBJ2-7; 11 bases match TRBD2. The DNA end favors TRBJ2-5, so the J call may be wrong. This CDR3 spans 15 amino acids. Germline-derived CDR1 and CDR2 are SGHVS and FQNEAQ. Here the CDR3 reads CASRVSGGADETQYF. The CDR3 DNA is TGTGCCAGCAGGGTTAGCGGGGGGGCAGATGAGACCCAGTACTTC.

This chain uses TRBV29-1 with TRBJ2-1; 13 bases are shared with TRBD2. The V segment lost 6 bases and the J segment 8 bases; nucleotides outside the gene matches: 4. CDR3 length equals 13 residues. Germline V CDR1 and CDR2: SQVTM, ANQGSEA. CDR3 nucleotides: TGCAGCGTGGGGACTAGCGGGGACTATGAGCAGTTCTTC. This sequence encodes CSVGTSGDYEQFF.

The chain employs TRBV25-1 and TRBJ2-2; D might be TRBD2 (5 bases). Germline CDR1 is MGHDK and CDR2 is SYGVNS. CDR3 size: 14 residues. Trimming removed 2 bases at V and 3 bases at J, with 7 bases between. As DNA, the CDR3 is TGTGCCAGCAGTGAACTGGGAGACACCGGGGAGCTGTTTTTT. Its translation: CASSELGDTGELFF. The full variable domain, with the rest looked up from reference TRBV25-1 and TRBJ2-2, is EADIYQTPRYLVIGTGKKITLECSQTMGHDKMYWYQQDPGMELHLIHYSYGVNSTEKGDLSSESTVSRIRTEHFPLTLESARPSHTSQYLCASSELGDTGELFFGEGSRLTVL.

This chain joins TRBV7-2 and TRBJ2-2; no definite D call. V was pared by 2 bases and J by 0 bases, with 10 bases between. The CDR3 consists of 16 residues. CDR1 is SGHTA and CDR2 is FQGNSA in the germline V gene. The CDR3 here is CASSLSRLANTGELFF. The CDR3 DNA sequence: TGTGCCAGCAGCTTATCGAGGTTGGCGAACACCGGGGAGCTGTTTTTT.

This chain joins TRBV13 and TRBJ1-6, with TRBD1 matching 7 bases. The CDR3 spans 14 residues. Looked up from germline, CDR1 is PRHDT and CDR2 is FYEKMQ (reference sequence). Trimming cost V 5 bases and J 7 bases; bases outside gene matches: 5. The CDR3 DNA follows: TGTGCCAGCAGCCAACAGGGGCCCAATTCACCCCTCCACTTT. Its protein is CASSQQGPNSPLHF.

This clonotype appeared a few times. This chain links TRBV5-1 with TRBJ2-3; possible D gene TRBD2, 5 bases. This CDR3 has 17 amino acids. V lost 0 bases to trimming and J lost 0 bases, with 14 bases between them. Germline lookup yields CDR1 SGHRS and CDR2 YFSETQ. CDR3 coding DNA: TGCGCCAGCAGCTTGGACAGCGGTGGGTCCAGCACAGATACGCAGTATTTT. Translation: CASSLDSGGSSTDTQYF.

The CDR3 sequence: CASRRGWDQPQHF. CDR3 DNA: TGTGCCAGCAGGCGGGGTTGGGATCAGCCCCAGCATTTT. V and J are TRBV6-2 or TRBV6-3 and TRBJ1-5, with D hard to call. CDR3 length: 13 amino acids. Germline CDR1 reads MNHEY; CDR2 reads SVGEGT. Trimming took off 6 bases at V and 5 bases at J, with 11 bases between the two ends.

This clonotype has just a few counts. The gene calls are TRBV6-5 and TRBJ2-7, with D hard to call. From germline, CDR1 is MNHEY and CDR2 SVGAGI. The CDR3 spans 15 residues. The V gene lost 0 bases and the J gene lost 0 bases, with 9 bases spanning the gap. In nucleotides, the CDR3 is TGTGCCAGCAGTTACTCTAACCTAGGCTCCTACGAGCAGTACTTC. Amino acids: CASSYSNLGSYEQYF.

This clonotype was seen a few times. This chain uses TRBV6-4 with TRBJ2-7; weak D call: TRBD2 (6 bases). Germline values: CDR1 MRHNA, CDR2 SNTAGT. V shed 5 bases and J shed 4 bases, with 18 bases lying between them. This CDR3 is built from 15 residues. The DNA of the CDR3 is TGTGCCAGCAGTTCCGCCCCCGGGGGAAGGTACGAGCAGTACTTC. This gives the protein CASSSAPGGRYEQYF.

As for this clonotype: A junction boundary mismatches the germline segment, possibly from a read error. The chain links TRBV5-1 to TRBJ2-1; TRBD2 is a possible D gene (7 bases). The CDR3 has 15 residues. The germline V gene has CDR1 SGHRS and CDR2 YFSETQ. Here the CDR3 reads CASSLDRGAYNGQFF. CDR3 in DNA: TGCGCCAGCAGCTTGGATCGGGGGGCGTACAATGGGCAGTTCTTC.